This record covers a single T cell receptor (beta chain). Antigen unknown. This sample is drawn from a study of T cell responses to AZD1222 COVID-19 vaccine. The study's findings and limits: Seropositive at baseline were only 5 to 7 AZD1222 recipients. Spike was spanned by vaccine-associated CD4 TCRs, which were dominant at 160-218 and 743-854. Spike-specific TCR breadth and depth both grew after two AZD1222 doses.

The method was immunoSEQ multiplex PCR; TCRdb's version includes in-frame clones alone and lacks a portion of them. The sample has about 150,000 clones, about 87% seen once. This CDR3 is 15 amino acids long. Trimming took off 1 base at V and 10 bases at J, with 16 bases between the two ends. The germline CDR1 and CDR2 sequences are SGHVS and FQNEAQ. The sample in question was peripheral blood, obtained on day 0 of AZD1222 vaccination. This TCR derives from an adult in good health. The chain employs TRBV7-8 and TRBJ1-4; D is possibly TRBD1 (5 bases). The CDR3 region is CASSLGGGRDGKLFF. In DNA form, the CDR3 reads TGTGCCAGCAGCTTAGGGGGGGGAAGGGACGGAAAACTGTTTTTT.